This paragraph reports one TCR beta chain. Its antigen is still unknown. This specimen comes from a study of OX40 agonist ivuxolimab in advanced cancers. Study-level points and caveats: Low normalized clonal expansion also occurred in some nonresponding patients.

TCRdb's table, derived via immunoSEQ multiplex PCR, lists solely in-frame clones and lacks some. Of tens of thousands of clones in the sample, about 88% were seen once. The source material was CD4+ or CD8+ T cells sorted from blood, sampled in a trial of the OX40 agonist ivuxolimab. The source of this sequence is an adult with an advanced solid tumor such as melanoma, head and neck, liver or kidney cancer.

DNA of the CDR3: TGTGCCAGCTCACCCCTTGGGGGGACAGGGGCGGCTGAGCAGTTCTTC. Translating gives CASSPLGGTGAAEQFF. The gene calls are TRBV18 and TRBJ2-1; 10 positions agree with TRBD1. The CDR3 extends over 16 amino acids. The trim removed 3 bases at V and 9 bases at J, leaving 11 bases unmatched. CDR1 is KGHSH and CDR2 is LQKENI in the germline V gene. Full variable domain (rest looked up from reference TRBV18 and TRBJ2-1): NAGVMQNPRHLVRRRGQEARLRCSPMKGHSHVYWYRQLPEEGLKFMVYLQKENIIDESGMPKERFSAEFPKEGPSILRIQQVVRGDSAAYFCASSPLGGTGAAEQFFGPGTRLTVL.